This T cell receptor delta chain was sequenced for a study of γδ T cells in repeated Plasmodium falciparum infection. Background on the study: Donors had four controlled P. falciparum NF54 infections over roughly 640 days.

Gammadelta T cells were flow-sorted from PBMC into Vgamma9/Vdelta2+ and Vdelta2-negative populations for bulk analysis. Regarding this clone: Antigen: not known. A read error likely explains why the TCRdb protein, taken from a much larger clone, differs from this DNA's translation at residue 3; the protein shown is translated from the DNA.

General observations from the study: In Vdelta2-negative, largely Vdelta1+, gammadelta repertoires, repeated controlled infections appeared to drive clonal selection waves.

TCRdb re-called clones from the multiplex PCR reads using CATT. The sample has around 57,000 delta-chain clones, around 1.7% seen once. The CDR3 extends over 19 amino acids. Germline CDR1 reads GEAIGNYY; CDR2 reads EKD. The TCR originated in a pool of human donors (malaria-infected and uninfected, not separated). Sequenced sample: gamma-delta T cells from blood. The chain recombines TRDV2 with TRDJ1; 8 bases map to TRDD3. The J gene was missing in TCRdb and was found by matching the end of the DNA to germline. Here the CDR3 DNA reads TGTGCCCGTGATTATGGAGGGATACGCAAGCTTTTACACACCGATAAACTCATCTTT. It translates to CARDYGGIRKLLHTDKLIF.